Shown below are 22 T cell receptor beta chains from a single sample sequenced in a study of beta chain features in type 1 diabetes. The study, taken as a whole, reports: Moderate but significant shortening of TCRB CDR3s was recorded in all four CD4+ subsets from Type 1 diabetes patients.

Isolated RNA was reverse transcribed in full, so expressed TCRB transcripts were sequenced. The data were produced by immunoSEQ multiplex PCR, yet TCRdb's version contains in-frame clones alone and is incomplete. This sample has 200,000 to 300,000 clones; roughly 14% occur once, and the top ten carry roughly 0.019%. Antigens for these TCRs are unknown. Sequenced material: naive CD4+ T cells from blood. Receptor source: a man under 40 with type 1 diabetes.

This clone was seen a handful of times. The CDR3 region has the DNA TGTGCCAGCAGCTCGGTAGTTGACTACGAGCAGTACTTC. It specifies CASSSVVDYEQYF. This chain connects TRBV7-6 to TRBJ2-7; D ambiguous. The CDR3 is 13 residues long. V dropped 4 bases and J dropped 3 bases, with 10 bases sitting between them. CDR1 and CDR2 (germline): SGHVS, FNYEAQ.

The chain couples TRBV7-9 to TRBJ1-4, with D tentatively TRBD1 (5 bases). The CDR3 is 15 amino acids. In germline, CDR1 is SEHNR, CDR2 FQNEAQ (reference sequence). V was cut by 5 bases and J by 5 bases, with 15 bases left in between. CDR3 DNA sequence: TGTGCCAGCAGCCTGAGGGGCGGGGAAAATGAAAAACTGTTTTTT. This encodes CASSLRGGENEKLFF.

This clone has more than one count but fewer than ten. The chain has TRBV11-2 and TRBJ1-1, with a tentative D call TRBD1 (6 bases). The V and J ends lost 5 bases and 1 base respectively, with 11 bases between them. Germline CDR1 and CDR2: SGHAT and FQNNGV. The CDR3 has 14 amino acids. CDR3 region: CASSPGGGNTEAFF. In nucleotides, the CDR3 is TGTGCCAGCAGCCCGGGAGGGGGGAACACTGAAGCTTTCTTT.

This rearrangement joins TRBV7-9 to TRBJ2-2; D is perhaps TRBD2 (5 bases). V shed 6 bases and J shed 2 bases, with 13 bases lying between them. The CDR3 is 15 amino acids. Germline V gene data show CDR1 as SEHNR and CDR2 as FQNEAQ (reference sequence). In DNA form, the CDR3 reads TGTGCCAGCAGACCCAGGACTCTTAACACCGGGGAGCTGTTTTTT. This sequence encodes CASRPRTLNTGELFF.

The chain joins TRBV7-9 to TRBJ1-2; D is possibly TRBD1 (5 bases). Germline CDR1 SEHNR, CDR2 FQNEAQ (reference sequence). V lost 5 bases and J 8 bases, leaving 15 bases between the germline ends. CDR3 length equals 13 residues. The CDR3 protein is CASSRTSFMGYTF. The CDR3 DNA is TGTGCCAGCAGCCGGACATCATTTATGGGCTACACCTTC.

This clone was observed a few times. This rearrangement joins TRBV6-1 to TRBJ1-5, with D unresolved. The CDR3 has 12 amino acids. CDR1 is MNHNS and CDR2 is SASEGT in the germline V gene. V was shortened by 5 bases and J by 2 bases, with 4 bases between the two germline ends. CDR3 sequence: CASSTGNQPQHF. CDR3 nucleotide sequence: TGTGCCAGCAGTACAGGCAATCAGCCCCAGCATTTT.

The chain recombines TRBV15 with TRBJ1-2; TRBD1 aligns across 8 bases. CDR3 length equals 13 residues. CDR1 and CDR2 from the germline V gene are LNHNV and YYDKDF (reference sequence). After removal of 6 bases from V and 4 bases from J, the junction contained 4 bases not matched to a gene. DNA for the CDR3: TGTGCCACCAGGAAGACAGGGGTCTATGGCTACACCTTC. It translates to CATRKTGVYGYTF.

The chain links TRBV2 to TRBJ2-1, with D possibly matching TRBD1 (6 bases). The ends were cut back, 7 bases at V and 4 bases at J, with 11 bases in the middle. CDR3 size: 13 residues. The V gene's germline CDR1 is SNHLY and CDR2 FYNNEI. The CDR3, as DNA: TGTGCCAGCACCTTTACAGGGTACAATGAGCAGTTCTTC. Its protein product is CASTFTGYNEQFF.

This clone came up a few times. The V call is TRBV5-1, the J call TRBJ2-2; TRBD2 is a possible D gene (5 bases). The CDR3 consists of 16 residues. V was clipped by 3 bases and J by 0 bases, with 12 bases between them. CDR1 and CDR2 from the germline V gene are SGHRS and YFSETQ. The CDR3 spells CASSSRGATNTGELFF. DNA for the CDR3: TGCGCCAGCAGCTCCCGGGGAGCGACGAACACCGGGGAGCTGTTTTTT.

This clone was found a few times. The chain has TRBV5-1 and TRBJ2-7; D might be TRBD1 (6 bases). V was clipped by 4 bases and J by 6 bases, with 11 bases between them. CDR1 is SGHRS and CDR2 is YFSETQ in the germline V gene. CDR3 size: 12 residues. The CDR3 DNA reads TGCGCCAGCAGCCTGCAGGGGACCGAGCAGTACTTC. It codes for CASSLQGTEQYF.

The gene calls are TRBV10-3 and TRBJ1-1; tentatively, D is TRBD1 (5 bases). This CDR3 region has 13 residues. In germline, CDR1 is ENHRY, CDR2 SYGVKD. Trimming stripped 3 bases from V and 1 base from J, with 6 bases between. DNA for the CDR3: TGTGCCATCAGTGACAGGGAGAACACTGAAGCTTTCTTT. The encoded protein is CAISDRENTEAFF.

V is TRBV2 and J is TRBJ2-1, with 7 nucleotides matching TRBD1. The CDR3 extends over 14 amino acids. V gave up 6 bases and J gave up 7 bases; unmatched junction bases: 9. Germline V gives CDR1 SNHLY, CDR2 FYNNEI. CDR3 sequence: CASRQDRAGNEQFF. The CDR3 coding sequence is TGTGCCAGCAGGCAAGACAGGGCAGGGAATGAGCAGTTCTTC.

The chain is built from TRBV6-5 and TRBJ1-2, with 7 bases lining up with TRBD1. Trimming took 0 bases from V and 3 from J; bases not matched to a gene: 7. This CDR3 spans 16 amino acids. Germline V gene data show CDR1 as MNHEY and CDR2 as SVGAGI. The CDR3 spells CASSYSKGGEYYGYTF. The CDR3 nucleotides are TGTGCCAGCAGTTACTCGAAAGGGGGCGAGTACTATGGCTACACCTTC.

V usage is TRBV7-9 and J usage is TRBJ1-2; no definite D call. The CDR3 runs to 12 residues. V lost 5 bases, J lost 8 bases, and 12 bases lay in between. Germline values: CDR1 SEHNR, CDR2 FQNEAQ (reference sequence). CDR3 nucleotides: TGTGCCAGCAGCCACGAAGCGGGCGGCTACACCTTC. Translation gives CASSHEAGGYTF.

The CDR3 spells CASSRGTGSSAQHF. The CDR3 DNA is TGTGCCAGCAGTCGGGGGACAGGATCGTCGGCCCAGCATTTT. The chain links TRBV2 to TRBJ1-5; 8 positions agree with TRBD1. Per germline, CDR1 SNHLY and CDR2 FYNNEI. This CDR3 is built from 14 residues. Trimming at V came to 5 bases and at J to 11 bases, leaving 11 bases not matched to a gene.

V gene TRBV6-4 combines with J gene TRBJ2-1; 8 nucleotides line up with TRBD1. Per germline, CDR1 MRHNA and CDR2 SNTAGT. The length of the CDR3 is 14 residues. V trimming: 3 bases; J trimming: 8 bases; junction bases outside the gene matches: 6. This CDR3 reads CASSEDRVVHEQFF. CDR3 coding DNA: TGTGCCAGCAGTGAGGACAGGGTGGTGCATGAGCAGTTCTTC.

This clone occurred a few times. The chain links TRBV5-1 to TRBJ2-3, with TRBD2 matching 8 bases. V was clipped by 2 bases and J by 3 bases; unmatched bases: 11. The CDR3 covers 17 residues. The germline CDR1 and CDR2 sequences are SGHRS and YFSETQ. The CDR3 region is CASSLNRAGVGTDTQYF. CDR3 bases: TGCGCCAGCAGCTTAAACAGAGCGGGAGTGGGTACAGATACGCAGTATTTT. The whole variable domain, remainder taken from reference TRBV5-1 and TRBJ2-3, is KAGVTQTPRYLIKTRGQQVTLSCSPISGHRSVSWYQQTPGQGLQFLFEYFSETQRNKGNFPGRFSGRQFSNSRSEMNVSTLELGDSALYLCASSLNRAGVGTDTQYFGPGTRLTVL.

The chain recombines TRBV6-1 with TRBJ2-5, with 11 nucleotides matching TRBD2. The junction had 5 bases not matched to a gene; V was cut back by 7 bases and J by 4 bases. CDR1 and CDR2 from the germline V gene are MNHNS and SASEGT. The CDR3 consists of 14 residues. DNA of the CDR3: TGTGCCAGCACGACTAGCGGGGTGGGAGAGACCCAGTACTTC. It translates to CASTTSGVGETQYF.

This clone has a handful of counts. V is TRBV29-1 and J is TRBJ2-5, with TRBD2 matching over 10 bases. The CDR3 is made up of 14 amino acids. Germline V gene data show CDR1 as SQVTM and CDR2 as ANQGSEA. The J segment lost 4 bases and the V segment lost 6 bases, leaving 8 bases of the junction unmatched. The CDR3 region has the DNA TGCAGCGTGGCAACGCTAGCGGGAGTAGAGACCCAGTACTTC. This encodes CSVATLAGVETQYF.

The chain couples TRBV30 to TRBJ1-1, with D perhaps TRBD1 (6 bases). The CDR3 covers 14 residues. Germline V gene lookup returns CDR1 GTSNPN and CDR2 SVGIG (reference sequence). The V and J ends lost 4 bases and 3 bases respectively, with 15 bases between them. CDR3 DNA: TGTGCCTGGACCTGGGGAGGGGGTGACACTGAAGCTTTCTTT. Its translation is CAWTWGGGDTEAFF. The full variable domain, with the rest looked up from reference TRBV30 and TRBJ1-1, is SQTIHQWPATLVQPVGSPLSLECTVEGTSNPNLYWYRQAAGRGLQLLFYSVGIGQISSEVPQNLSASRPQDRQFILSSKKLLLSDSGFYLCAWTWGGGDTEAFFGQGTRLTVV.

This clone was recorded a few times. The chain recombines TRBV6-6 with TRBJ1-2; D is undetermined. V dropped 6 bases and J dropped 2 bases, with 7 bases sitting between them. The length of the CDR3 is 12 residues. CDR1 and CDR2 from the germline V gene are MNHNY and SVGAGI (reference sequence). The CDR3 DNA reads as TGTGCCAGCAGCGCGGGAAACTATGGCTACACCTTC. It yields the protein CASSAGNYGYTF.

This clone was seen a handful of times. The chain uses TRBV20-1 and TRBJ1-2; 10 bases align to TRBD1. There are 11 residues in the CDR3. The junction had 2 bases not matched to a gene; V was cut back by 5 bases and J by 8 bases. Looked up from germline, CDR1 is DFQATT and CDR2 is SNEGSKA (reference sequence). CDR3 amino acids: CSAPTGGGYTF. Written as DNA, the CDR3 is TGCAGTGCTCCGACAGGGGGCGGCTACACCTTC.